Listed here are 23 T cell receptor beta chains from one sample, sequenced in a study of T cells in narcolepsy. This table comes from immunoSEQ multiplex PCR, and its TCRdb copy is limited to in-frame clones, with some not included. This repertoire shows 25,000 to 40,000 clones, approximately 87% found once; its top ten account for under 1.5%. Source material: CD45RA- memory CD4+ T cells from PBMCs. These receptor sequences come from a human donor with narcolepsy.

This clone was detected only once. V usage is TRBV2 and J usage is TRBJ1-1, with D perhaps matching TRBD1 (5 bases). Between the trimmed V and J ends, which lost 6 bases and 3 bases, there was a span of 11 bases. The CDR3 extends over 13 amino acids. Germline lookup yields CDR1 SNHLY and CDR2 FYNNEI. The CDR3 sequence is CASRLGRDTEAFF. The CDR3 DNA reads as TGTGCCAGCAGGCTAGGCAGGGACACTGAAGCTTTCTTT.

This rearrangement joins TRBV29-1 to TRBJ2-1; D gene unclear. The germline gives CDR1 SQVTM, CDR2 ANQGSEA. V dropped 4 bases and J dropped 5 bases, with 9 bases sitting between them. This CDR3 is 12 amino acids long. CDR3 sequence reads: CSVASTDNEQFF. CDR3 nucleotides: TGCAGCGTTGCTAGTACGGACAATGAGCAGTTCTTC.

The J gene is TRBJ1-4, the V gene TRBV6-5; D not certain. CDR3 length: 14 residues. The V and J ends lost 5 bases and 1 base respectively, with 8 bases between them. Germline V gene lookup returns CDR1 MNHEY and CDR2 SVGAGI. This CDR3 reads CASSLRQTNEKLFF. The CDR3 DNA reads as TGTGCCAGCAGTCTACGACAAACTAATGAAAAACTGTTTTTT.

J is TRBJ1-4 and V is TRBV18; no clear D. CDR1 is KGHSH and CDR2 is LQKENI in the germline V gene. V shed 2 bases and J shed 5 bases, with 3 bases lying between them. The CDR3 contains 12 residues. The CDR3 here is CASSPGNEKLFF. The CDR3, as DNA: TGTGCCAGCTCACCAGGAAATGAAAAACTGTTTTTT.

This chain joins TRBV28 and TRBJ1-5; 11 bases map to TRBD1. Germline CDR1 reads MDHEN; CDR2 reads SYDVKM. V lost 4 bases, J lost 2 bases, and 4 bases stayed unmatched. The CDR3 contains 16 residues. CDR3 loop: CASSYWTGGGNQPQHF. DNA of the CDR3: TGTGCCAGCAGTTATTGGACAGGGGGCGGCAATCAGCCCCAGCATTTT.

V and J are TRBV11-2 and TRBJ2-3; TRBD1 might be the D (6 bases). V was shortened by 6 bases and J by 2 bases, with 15 bases between the two germline ends. The V gene's germline CDR1 is SGHAT and CDR2 FQNNGV. The CDR3 has 15 amino acids. The CDR3 loop is CASSLRTAFTDTQYF. The CDR3 nucleotides read TGTGCCAGCAGTTTGCGGACAGCTTTCACAGATACGCAGTATTTT.

This clone was recorded only once. V usage is TRBV5-6 and J usage is TRBJ2-7, with D possibly matching TRBD1 (6 bases). The CDR3 loop spans 14 amino acids. V was pared by 0 bases and J by 0 bases, with 7 bases between. Per the germline V gene, CDR1 is SGHDT and CDR2 is YYEEEE. In DNA, the CDR3 is TGTGCCAGCAGCTTGGGGGACATCTCCTACGAGCAGTACTTC. Its translation is CASSLGDISYEQYF.

This sequence joins TRBV30 and TRBJ2-7; the D gene is possibly TRBD1 (6 bases). The germline V gene encodes CDR1 GTSNPN and CDR2 SVGIG (reference sequence). V was trimmed by 4 bases and J by 5 bases, leaving 15 bases between them. The CDR3 contains 13 residues. CDR3 in amino acids: CAWNSGGRHEQYF. In nucleotides, the CDR3 is TGTGCCTGGAACTCTGGGGGCCGGCACGAGCAGTACTTC.

The rearrangement uses TRBV28 and TRBJ2-5, with D possibly being TRBD2 (5 bases). The CDR3 length is 13 residues. CDR1 is MDHEN and CDR2 is SYDVKM in the germline V gene. Trimming took off 7 bases at V and 0 bases at J, with 9 bases between the two ends. The DNA for the CDR3 is TGTGCCAGCACTAGGGAGTACCAAGAGACCCAGTACTTC. This encodes CASTREYQETQYF.

The CDR3 DNA follows: TGTGCCAGCAGTGGTTCTAGCGGGGCCTACGAGCAGTACTTC. This codes for CASSGSSGAYEQYF. V is TRBV25-1 and J is TRBJ2-7, with 9 bases that match TRBD2. Germline CDR1 and CDR2: MGHDK and SYGVNS. The CDR3 runs to 14 residues. V trimming: 4 bases; J trimming: 2 bases; junction bases outside the gene matches: 3.

This chain links TRBV2 with TRBJ1-2; the D gene is possibly TRBD1 (5 bases). The CDR3 has 13 residues. Germline V gene lookup returns CDR1 SNHLY and CDR2 FYNNEI. V was clipped by 2 bases and J by 5 bases, with 9 bases between them. CDR3 in amino acids: CASSESREYGYTF. CDR3 nucleotides: TGTGCCAGCAGTGAAAGCAGGGAATATGGCTACACCTTC.

The rearrangement joins TRBV6-5 to TRBJ2-7; no firm D call. The CDR3 sequence is 14 residues long. Germline V CDR1 and CDR2: MNHEY, SVGAGI. V lost 3 bases and J 4 bases, leaving 13 bases between the germline ends. As DNA, the CDR3 is TGTGCCAGCAGTTATCTTCCCGTGAATTACGAGCAGTACTTC. Translating it yields CASSYLPVNYEQYF.

There are a few counts of this clone. The V and J genes are TRBV2 and TRBJ1-4; 7 nucleotides line up with TRBD1. Unmatched junction bases numbered 15, after V lost 10 bases and J lost 13 bases. The CDR3 loop spans 13 amino acids. The germline V gene has CDR1 SNHLY and CDR2 FYNNEI. CDR3 in amino acids: CATKGDSDFRLFF. CDR3 in DNA: TGTGCCACCAAGGGGGACAGCGATTTCAGACTGTTTTTT.

The chain has TRBV12-5 and TRBJ1-1; a possible D gene is TRBD1 (5 bases). Germline V CDR1 and CDR2: LGHNT, FRNRAP. The CDR3 contains 15 residues. The V end lost 0 bases, the J end lost 5 bases, and 13 bases lay between the germline ends. CDR3 in amino acids: CASGLVSGTLTEAFF. The CDR3 bases are TGTGCTAGTGGTTTGGTATCGGGGACTTTAACTGAAGCTTTCTTT.

CDR3 nucleotides: TGTGCCAGCAGCCGCGACAGGGGAAATGAAAAACTGTTTTTT. It yields the protein CASSRDRGNEKLFF. This chain links TRBV11-2 with TRBJ1-4, with 8 nucleotides matching TRBD1. CDR3 length: 14 residues. J gave up 5 bases and V 5 bases, and 4 bases lay outside the gene matches. CDR1 SGHAT and CDR2 FQNNGV come from the germline V gene.

This chain connects TRBV7-2 to TRBJ2-7; D remains ambiguous. Trimming cost V 5 bases and J 7 bases, with 12 bases left between them. In germline, CDR1 is SGHTA, CDR2 FQGNSA. This CDR3 has 12 amino acids. This chain's CDR3 is CASSPTKLEQYF. CDR3 sequence (DNA): TGTGCCAGCAGCCCCACTAAACTGGAGCAGTACTTC.

Notes on this clone: Other DNA sequences from this sample encode an identical CDR3 as well. The chain combines TRBV7-2 with TRBJ2-7, with 7 bases lining up with TRBD2. V lost 2 bases, J lost 4 bases, and 5 bases stayed unmatched. Per the germline V gene, CDR1 is SGHTA and CDR2 is FQGNSA. The CDR3 sequence is 14 residues long. In DNA, the CDR3 is TGTGCCAGCAGCTTAAAGGCGGGAGCTTACGAGCAGTACTTC. Its protein is CASSLKAGAYEQYF.

V is TRBV5-1 and J is TRBJ1-2; perhaps TRBD1 as D (5 bases). Between the trimmed V and J ends, which lost 0 bases and 4 bases, there was a span of 7 bases. From germline, CDR1 is SGHRS and CDR2 YFSETQ. CDR3 length: 13 residues. This chain's CDR3 is CASSLGGRYGYTF. The CDR3 DNA sequence: TGCGCCAGCAGCTTGGGGGGACGCTATGGCTACACCTTC.

The gene calls are TRBV20-1 and TRBJ2-3; D unresolved. The V end lost 5 bases, the J end lost 6 bases, and 9 bases lay between the germline ends. Germline V gene lookup returns CDR1 DFQATT and CDR2 SNEGSKA (reference sequence). This CDR3 contains 11 residues. The CDR3 nucleotides read TGCAGTGCTTTTGGACCGGATACGCAGTATTTT. Its protein product is CSAFGPDTQYF.

The chain has TRBV7-8 and TRBJ1-2, with D perhaps matching TRBD1 (5 bases). The germline V gene encodes CDR1 SGHVS and CDR2 FQNEAQ. The CDR3 is made up of 14 amino acids. With 4 bases removed from V and 2 bases from J, the gap between germline ends came to 11 bases. The CDR3 DNA reads as TGTGCCAGCAGCTCAGCGGGGGGAAACTATGGCTACACCTTC. This codes for CASSSAGGNYGYTF.

About this clone: One end of the junction does not line up with germline, which may come from a read error. The same CDR3 also results from other DNA sequences found in this sample. The V and J genes are TRBV5-1 and TRBJ2-2, with TRBD1 matching over 7 bases. This CDR3 contains 14 residues. The germline V gene encodes CDR1 SGHRS and CDR2 YFSETQ. CDR3 nucleotide sequence: TGCGCCAGCAGCCGGGGACAGAACACCGGGGAACTGTTTTTT. It encodes CASSRGQNTGELFF.

The chain joins TRBV14 to TRBJ1-1; D is unclear. The ends were cut back, 5 bases at V and 3 bases at J, with 10 bases in the middle. The CDR3 consists of 13 residues. Germline lookup yields CDR1 SGHDN and CDR2 FVKESK. This CDR3 reads CASSRELYTEAFF. The CDR3 DNA reads TGTGCCAGCAGCAGGGAGCTCTACACTGAAGCTTTCTTT. The full variable domain, in which reference TRBV14 and TRBJ1-1 provide the parts outside the CDR3, is EAGVTQFPSHSVIEKGQTVTLRCDPISGHDNLYWYRRVMGKEIKFLLHFVKESKQDESGMPNNRFLAERTGGTYSTLKVQPAELEDSGVYFCASSRELYTEAFFGQGTRLTVV.

V is TRBV7-2 and J is TRBJ1-2, with 8 positions matching TRBD1. V shed 6 bases and J 14 bases; nucleotides not matched to a gene: 14. Germline values: CDR1 SGHTA, CDR2 FQGNSA. The CDR3 contains 13 residues. CDR3 residues: CASSTWTGMVKTF. The CDR3, as DNA: TGTGCCAGCAGTACTTGGACAGGGATGGTTAAGACCTTC.